The clone carrying this T cell receptor (beta chain) was detected ten times or more. Its antigen is still unknown. This entry comes from a study of regulatory T cells in long-lasting Graves disease. Study-wide findings and caveats: It was in persistent disease that TRBV28, TRBJ1-2 and TRBJ2-5 were favored.

V dropped 4 bases and J dropped 8 bases, with 17 bases sitting between them. This CDR3 has 15 amino acids. From germline, CDR1 is LGHDT and CDR2 YNNKEL (reference sequence). Investigators prepared the TCR beta libraries by applying iRepertoire HTBI primers and Arm-PCR of CDR3 regions. TCRdb reprocessed the multiplex PCR reads via MiXCR and lists one record per CDR3 protein. The table includes 350,000 to 450,000 distinct CDR3 sequences, around 21% detected once. Time point denoted: persistent/refractory GD, antithyroid drugs over 5 years with positive TRAb. Extracted PBMC RNA gave rise to the TCR library.

The chain carries TRBV3-1 and TRBJ1-4; D is ambiguous. The receptor was derived from a female donor with Graves disease. The sequences come from peripheral blood mononuclear cells (PBMCs), collected when the disease was refractory, from a patient treated with antithyroid drugs. CDR3 nucleotides: TGTGCCAGCAGCCGGAGACCATGGACTGAGGAAAAACTGTTTTTT. Residues: CASSRRPWTEEKLFF.